This paragraph covers one T cell receptor beta chain sequence. What it recognizes is unknown. Different DNA sequences within this sample yield the same CDR3. Sequencing used immunoSEQ multiplex PCR; TCRdb keeps in-frame clones, though not all of them. The sample lists 2 million to 2.5 million clones, under 95% seen once, with around 1.7% in the top ten. This sample stems from a study of shared clonotypes between healthy human individuals. Whole-study results and caveats: Some naive CD4 clonotypes, around 4.9%, turned up in common across a few donors.

The germline CDR1 and CDR2 sequences are SGHAT and FQNNGV. Trimming removed 5 bases from V and 0 bases from J, with 7 bases in between. This CDR3 is 13 amino acids long. Positively selected for CCR7, the CD45RO-negative cells used as naive CD8 cells excluded terminally differentiated effector memory CD45RA+ cells. Sequences were obtained from naive CD8+ T cells from PBMCs. The chain uses TRBV11-2 and TRBJ1-1; D is unclear. This receptor was identified in a man aged 18 to 29 in good health. Some clones in this sample may be carry-over from other donors' samples. DNA of the CDR3: TGTGCCAGCAGCAGGACGGTGAACACTGAAGCTTTCTTT. Protein product: CASSRTVNTEAFF. The full variable domain, with the rest looked up from reference TRBV11-2 and TRBJ1-1, is EAGVAQSPRYKIIEKRQSVAFWCNPISGHATLYWYQQILGQGPKLLIQFQNNGVVDDSQLPKDRFSAERLKGVDSTLKIQPAKLEDSAVYLCASSRTVNTEAFFGQGTRLTVV.